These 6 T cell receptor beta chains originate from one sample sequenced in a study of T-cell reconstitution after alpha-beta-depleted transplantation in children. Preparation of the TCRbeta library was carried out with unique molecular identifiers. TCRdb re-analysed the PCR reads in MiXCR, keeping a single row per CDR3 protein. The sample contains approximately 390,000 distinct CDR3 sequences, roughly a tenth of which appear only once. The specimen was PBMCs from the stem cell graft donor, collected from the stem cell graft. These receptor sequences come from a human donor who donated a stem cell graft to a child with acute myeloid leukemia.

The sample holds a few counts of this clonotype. The CDR3 DNA follows: TGTGCCAGCAGGGGCGGGACAGGCGGAAGTGGCTACACCTTC. It codes for CASRGGTGGSGYTF. The chain couples TRBV7-2 to TRBJ1-2; 8 nucleotides align to TRBD1. With V trimmed by 6 bases and J by 7 bases, 10 bases remained unmatched. This CDR3 region has 14 residues. From germline, CDR1 is SGHTA and CDR2 FQGNSA.

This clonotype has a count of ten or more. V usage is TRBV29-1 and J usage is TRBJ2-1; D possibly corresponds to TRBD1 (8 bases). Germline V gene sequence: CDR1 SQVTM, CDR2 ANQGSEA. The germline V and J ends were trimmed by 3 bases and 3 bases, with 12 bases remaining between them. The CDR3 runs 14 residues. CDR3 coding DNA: TGCAGCGTTGAGTACAGGGGGGGCTACAATGAGCAGTTCTTC. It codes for CSVEYRGGYNEQFF.

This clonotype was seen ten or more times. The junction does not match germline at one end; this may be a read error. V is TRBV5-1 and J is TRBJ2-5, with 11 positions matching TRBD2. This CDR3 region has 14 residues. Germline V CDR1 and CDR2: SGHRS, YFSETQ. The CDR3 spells CASSPGLAEETQYF. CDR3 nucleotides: TGTGCCAGCAGCCCGGGACTAGCGGAAGAGACCCAGTACTTC.

The CDR3 here is CASSQNGQNYGYTF. The DNA for the CDR3 is TGTGCCAGCAGCCAAAACGGACAGAACTATGGCTACACCTTC. The rearrangement uses TRBV3-1 and TRBJ1-2; weak D call: TRBD1 (6 bases). The V end was cut by 2 bases, the J end by 2 bases, with 9 bases between. CDR3 length: 14 residues. Germline CDR1 and CDR2: LGHDT and YNNKEL (reference sequence).

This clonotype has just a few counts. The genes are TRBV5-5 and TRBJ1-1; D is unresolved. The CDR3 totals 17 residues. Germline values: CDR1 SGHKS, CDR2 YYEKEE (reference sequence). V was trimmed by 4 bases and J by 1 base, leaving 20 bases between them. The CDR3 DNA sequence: TGTGCCAGCAGCCGTGGGCCCAGGACGAGCGAGAACACTGAAGCTTTCTTT. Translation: CASSRGPRTSENTEAFF.

The DNA for the CDR3 is TGCAGTGCTCGTGCCCCGGATACGCAGTATTTT. Residues: CSARAPDTQYF. The genes are TRBV20-1 and TRBJ2-3; D is unresolved. CDR3 length: 11 residues. The germline gives CDR1 DFQATT, CDR2 SNEGSKA (reference sequence). Trimming shortened V by 5 bases and J by 6 bases, and 9 bases separated the two germline ends.